This T cell receptor beta chain emerged from a study of T-cell reconstitution after alpha-beta-depleted transplantation in children. There are many counts of this clonotype. As it was prepared, the TCRbeta library received unique molecular identifiers. TCRdb ran MiXCR on the PCR reads and lists one entry per CDR3 protein. The repertoire holds some 520,000 distinct CDR3 sequences, around a third seen once, with around 2.3% in the top ten. Source: PBMCs from the stem cell graft donor, taken from the stem cell graft. This TCR was sampled from a human donor who donated a stem cell graft to a child with aplastic anemia.

DNA for the CDR3: TGTGCCAGCAGCTTCGGATACTCCTACGAGCAGTACTTC. Translated: CASSFGYSYEQYF. The chain employs TRBV5-5 and TRBJ2-7; D ambiguous. The CDR3 length is 13 residues. Germline-derived CDR1 and CDR2 are SGHKS and YYEKEE (reference sequence). Trimming took off 2 bases at V and 0 bases at J, with 6 bases between the two ends.